This T cell receptor (beta chain) is from a study of breast tumors, draining lymph nodes, adjacent tissues. Study findings and constraints: Tumors had less TCR diversity than lymph nodes, more than nontumor tissue. Data only fit, rather than demonstrated, lymph node origin of most tumor T cells. Most tumor T cells seemingly derive from lymph node, then expand in tumor.

Axillary draining lymph nodes of breast cancer patients supplied the node samples. TCRdb redid the calling of the multiplex PCR reads with MiXCR, one entry per CDR3 protein. This table has 150,000 or so distinct CDR3 sequences, 30% to 40% appearing once. This clonotype was observed many times. Its antigen is currently unknown. The CDR3 runs to 13 residues. In germline, CDR1 is SGHTS, CDR2 YDEGEE. Trimming took 4 bases from V and 3 from J, leaving 11 bases between them. The receptor was derived from a female donor with breast cancer. Some clones in this sample may be carry-over from other donors' samples. The J gene is TRBJ2-7, the V gene TRBV5-8; D call uncertain. Sequencing input: axillary lymph node tissue. The CDR3 is CASSPVGSYEQYF. The CDR3, as DNA: TGTGCCAGCAGCCCCGTCGGAAGCTACGAGCAGTACTTC.